This T cell receptor beta chain was sequenced during a study of Ad26.COV2.S vaccination and SARS-CoV-2 variants. Germline V lookup: CDR1 MNHEY, CDR2 SVGEGT. The V and J ends lost 2 bases and 4 bases, in that order; junction bases with no gene match: 3. CDR3 size: 15 residues. Treatment denoted: approximately 18 received Ad26.COV2.S at low or high dose, single or two shots; 5 received placebo; per-sample allocation not given. Specimens were obtained on day 63 following the first vaccine or placebo injection. Sequencing was performed with immunoSEQ multiplex PCR; in TCRdb, only in-frame clones are kept and a portion is missing. The sample records some 480,000 clones, about 83% being singletons.

This clonotype was obtained from a person between 18 and 59 years old who received the Ad26.COV2.S COVID-19 vaccine or a placebo. This rearrangement joins TRBV6-2 or TRBV6-3 to TRBJ2-2; 8 positions match TRBD1. The starting material was peripheral blood, obtained in a trial of Ad26.COV2.S vaccine versus placebo. CDR3 sequence: CASSYGQGRTGELFF. The CDR3 coding sequence is TGTGCCAGCAGTTACGGACAGGGACGCACCGGGGAGCTGTTTTTT.